These 4 T cell receptor beta chains share one sample of origin, sequenced in a study of cytomegalovirus exposure and HLA in healthy donors. The PCR employed 60 Vbeta primers together with 13 Jbeta primers. The data were produced by immunoSEQ multiplex PCR, yet TCRdb's version contains in-frame clones alone and is incomplete. This table has about 200,000 clones, around 84% appearing once. Sequenced: PBMCs. The receptors were sampled from a woman aged 18 to 35 in good health and CMV-seronegative.

This chain links TRBV30 with TRBJ2-1; 7 bases agree with TRBD2. This CDR3 spans 14 amino acids. Germline CDR1 and CDR2: GTSNPN and SVGIG (reference sequence). J lost 2 bases, V lost 3 bases, and 4 bases had no gene match. CDR3 coding DNA: TGTGCCTGGAGGGGCGGGAGTCCCTACAATGAGCAGTTCTTC. Its protein is CAWRGGSPYNEQFF. Filled out from reference TRBV30 and TRBJ2-1, the complete variable domain reads SQTIHQWPATLVQPVGSPLSLECTVEGTSNPNLYWYRQAAGRGLQLLFYSVGIGQISSEVPQNLSASRPQDRQFILSSKKLLLSDSGFYLCAWRGGSPYNEQFFGPGTRLTVL.

The chain has TRBV5-1 and TRBJ2-7, with 8 bases identical to TRBD2. With 2 bases clipped from V and 6 bases from J, the junction kept 10 bases outside the gene matches. The CDR3 covers 15 residues. Germline CDR1 SGHRS, CDR2 YFSETQ. Here the CDR3 DNA reads TGCGCCAGCAGCTTCCCCGGGACTAGTCTGTCCGAGCAGTACTTC. This sequence encodes CASSFPGTSLSEQYF.

V is TRBV18 and J is TRBJ1-2, with TRBD1 as a possible D gene (6 bases). Per germline, CDR1 KGHSH and CDR2 LQKENI. The CDR3 is 15 amino acids. V lost 2 bases and J lost 7, with 17 bases in between. CDR3 sequence reads: CASSPYRVDGGGYTF. CDR3 DNA: TGTGCCAGCTCACCATACAGGGTTGATGGTGGTGGCTACACCTTC.

V gene TRBV18 combines with J gene TRBJ1-2, with no clear D. Germline CDR1 KGHSH, CDR2 LQKENI. This CDR3 contains 13 residues. Trimming left V 8 bases short and J 5 bases short, with 15 bases between. The CDR3 DNA follows: TGTGCCAGCACCTTATCGGGTGGGTATGGCTACACCTTC. It encodes CASTLSGGYGYTF.